A single sample is the source of the 13 T cell receptor beta chains below, sequenced in a study of T cell responses to AZD1222 COVID-19 vaccine. TCRdb keeps only in-frame clones here, not all; method: immunoSEQ multiplex PCR. The sample lists 250,000 to 300,000 clones; 90% to 95% were seen once. The sample in question was peripheral blood, obtained 28 days after the second AZD1222 dose. These receptors were collected from an adult who received the AZD1222 COVID-19 vaccine.

This chain links TRBV6-2 or TRBV6-3 with TRBJ2-7; TRBD2 might be the D (5 bases). The V end was cut by 0 bases, the J end by 3 bases, with 21 bases between. The CDR3 length is 18 residues. Per the germline V gene, CDR1 is MNHEY and CDR2 is SVGEGT. The CDR3 loop is CASSYSIVRRHGDYEQYF. The CDR3 DNA reads as TGTGCCAGCAGTTACTCGATAGTACGCCGACACGGGGACTACGAGCAGTACTTC.

The rearrangement links TRBV5-6 to TRBJ2-2; D remains ambiguous. The V end lost 2 bases, the J end lost 7 bases, and 15 bases lay between the germline ends. Per germline, CDR1 SGHDT and CDR2 YYEEEE. The CDR3 totals 15 residues. The CDR3 loop is CASSFGGNLGGELFF. CDR3 sequence (DNA): TGTGCCAGCAGCTTCGGTGGGAACTTAGGCGGGGAGCTGTTTTTT.

V usage is TRBV3-1 (or the pseudogene TRBV3-2) and J usage is TRBJ2-1; 10 bases match TRBD1. J gave up 8 bases and V 3 bases, and 4 bases lay outside the gene matches. This CDR3 has 14 residues. Germline V gives CDR1 LGHDT, CDR2 YNNKEL (reference sequence). The CDR3 DNA sequence: TGTGCCAGCAGCCATCCCGGGACAGGGGATGAGCAGTTCTTC. Translating gives CASSHPGTGDEQFF.

This chain uses TRBV5-8 with TRBJ2-7, with 8 bases that match TRBD1. The CDR3 extends over 14 amino acids. The germline CDR1 and CDR2 sequences are SGHTS and YDEGEE. Germline trimming cut 1 base from V and 5 bases from J; bases unmatched to any gene: 5. The CDR3 bases are TGTGCCAGCAGCTTGTGGACAGGGACCAACGAGCAGTACTTC. As protein: CASSLWTGTNEQYF.

Comment on this clone: Additional DNA sequences in this sample encode the identical CDR3. The chain carries TRBV5-4 and TRBJ1-1, with unresolved D. Germline values: CDR1 SGHNT, CDR2 YYREEE (reference sequence). V was cut by 2 bases and J by 0 bases, with 8 bases left in between. The CDR3 is 14 residues long. The CDR3 is CASSLRGMNTEAFF. CDR3 coding DNA: TGTGCCAGCAGCTTACGGGGTATGAACACTGAAGCTTTCTTT.

This clone was detected only a few times. This chain uses TRBV4-3 with TRBJ2-2; 9 bases match TRBD1. Germline values: CDR1 LGHNA, CDR2 YSLEER. V lost 1 base, J lost 6 bases, and 9 bases stayed unmatched. The CDR3 loop spans 17 amino acids. CDR3 DNA: TGCGCCAGCAGCCAAGGGGCCGGGACAGGGTACCCCGGGGAGCTGTTTTTT. Its translation is CASSQGAGTGYPGELFF.

This sequence joins TRBV23-1 and TRBJ2-1; possible D gene TRBD1, 6 bases. TRBV23-1 is filed as an ORF, its function uncertain. Trimming left V 0 bases short and J 9 bases short, with 15 bases between. CDR3 length: 15 residues. CDR3 residues: CASSQSDSPSSEQFF. Written as DNA, the CDR3 is TGCGCCAGCAGTCAATCGGACAGCCCTAGCAGTGAGCAGTTCTTC.

V is TRBV18 and J is TRBJ1-4; the D gene is possibly TRBD1 (5 bases). Trimming stripped 3 bases from V and 5 bases from J, with 10 bases between. The CDR3 runs 14 residues. Per germline, CDR1 KGHSH and CDR2 LQKENI. The CDR3 is CASSPGGENEKLFF. The CDR3 nucleotides are TGTGCCAGCTCACCCGGGGGGGAGAATGAAAAACTGTTTTTT.

The chain carries TRBV19 and TRBJ2-7; the match to TRBD1 covers 9 bases. Germline lookup yields CDR1 LNHDA and CDR2 SQIVND (reference sequence). CDR3 size: 16 residues. The ends lost 5 bases at V and 1 base at J; junction bases unmatched: 9. The CDR3 bases are TGTGCCAGTAGTGACCCGGGACAGGGAAATTCCTACGAGCAGTACTTC. Translated: CASSDPGQGNSYEQYF.

The chain employs TRBV18 and TRBJ1-2; weak D call: TRBD1 (6 bases). This CDR3 has 15 residues. Deletions cut 5 bases from V and 3 bases from J, with 16 bases between. Germline-derived CDR1 and CDR2 are KGHSH and LQKENI. CDR3 in amino acids: CASSSNRDHDYGYTF. In nucleotides, the CDR3 is TGTGCCAGCTCATCCAACAGGGACCACGACTATGGCTACACCTTC.

Written as DNA, the CDR3 is TGTGCCAGCAGCCTAAGGGGTCTGAACACCGGGGAGCTGTTTTTT. Translated: CASSLRGLNTGELFF. This sequence joins TRBV14 and TRBJ2-2, with D maybe TRBD1 (5 bases). The CDR3 is made up of 15 amino acids. CDR1 is SGHDN and CDR2 is FVKESK in the germline V gene. The V gene lost 4 bases and the J gene lost 1 base, with 10 bases spanning the gap.

V usage is TRBV28 and J usage is TRBJ1-2; 7 nucleotides align to TRBD1. The V segment lost 6 bases and the J segment 4 bases; nucleotides outside the gene matches: 8. The germline gives CDR1 MDHEN, CDR2 SYDVKM. The CDR3 contains 14 residues. The CDR3 nucleotides read TGTGCCAGCAGAAATACAGGGGATCTCTATGGCTACACCTTC. Encoded protein: CASRNTGDLYGYTF.

The rearrangement uses TRBV2 and TRBJ1-5; D unresolved. The germline CDR1 and CDR2 sequences are SNHLY and FYNNEI. The length of the CDR3 is 15 residues. Trimming shortened V by 2 bases and J by 0 bases, and 8 bases separated the two germline ends. The CDR3 sequence: CASSENSLSNQPQHF. As DNA, the CDR3 is TGTGCCAGCAGTGAAAACAGCCTTAGCAATCAGCCCCAGCATTTT.